What follows describes a single T cell receptor beta chain. This entry is derived from a study of T-cell memory formation after mild COVID-19. The CDR3 runs 13 residues. Trimming stripped 7 bases from V and 4 bases from J, with 13 bases between. Looked up from germline, CDR1 is PRHDT and CDR2 is FYEKMQ (reference sequence). TCRdb passed the 5' RACE reads through MiXCR, listing each CDR3 protein once. The sample records about 110,000 distinct CDR3 sequences, 13% to 15% being singletons. The clonotype originates from a man younger than 30 who had mild COVID-19 (a few samples of this study predate the infection). Cell type and time point are not known. The rearrangement uses TRBV13 and TRBJ2-5; no clear D gene. Sequencing was carried out using PBMCs or a T cell subset sorted from them (not recorded which). CDR3 bases: TGTGCCAGCACGATGACGGGCGGAGAGACCCAGTACTTC. It codes for CASTMTGGETQYF.